This is a list of T cell receptor beta chains from one sample in a study of CD8 T cells in ankylosing spondylitis. In TCRdb, the 5' RACE reads were re-called with MiXCR into one record per CDR3 protein. Of 180,000 or so distinct CDR3 sequences in the sample, under 14% were seen once. The sample taken for sequencing was blood, either unsorted or a sorted T cell fraction (not recorded which). Receptors originate from a male donor with ankylosing spondylitis or in good health (not recorded which). Each CDR3 is given with its conserved first and last residue. D genes are given only for firm matches. For some rows the clone size is stated as once, few or many, or as a class when expanded; others skip it.

d_gene: .; abundance: .; j_gene: TRBJ1-4; v_gene: TRBV6-5; CDR3aa: CASISFSTNEKLFF; CDR3nt: TGTGCCAGCATTTCTTTCTCTACTAATGAAAAACTGTTTTTT
d_gene: .; abundance: few; j_gene: TRBJ2-3; v_gene: TRBV7-2; CDR3aa: CASSPRQRQTDTQYF; CDR3nt: TGTGCCAGCAGCCCACGACAGAGACAGACAGATACGCAGTATTTT
d_gene: .; abundance: many; j_gene: TRBJ1-1; v_gene: TRBV27; CDR3aa: CASSLRENTEAFF; CDR3nt: TGTGCCAGCAGTTTACGGGAGAACACTGAAGCTTTCTTT
d_gene: TRBD1; abundance: many; j_gene: TRBJ2-7; v_gene: TRBV20-1; CDR3aa: CSASGTGSSYEQYF; CDR3nt: TGCAGTGCTAGCGGGACAGGTTCCTCCTACGAGCAGTACTTC
d_gene: TRBD1; abundance: many; j_gene: TRBJ1-1; v_gene: TRBV5-1; CDR3aa: CASSLVGDSRHEAFF; CDR3nt: TGCGCCAGCAGCTTGGTAGGGGACAGCCGTCATGAAGCTTTCTTT
d_gene: .; abundance: many; j_gene: TRBJ2-2; v_gene: TRBV5-1; CDR3aa: CASSEKAGNTGELFF; CDR3nt: TGCGCCAGCAGCGAAAAGGCGGGGAACACCGGGGAGCTGTTTTTT
d_gene: .; abundance: many; j_gene: TRBJ2-5; v_gene: TRBV12-3/TRBV12-4; CDR3aa: CASSLGRQQETQYF; CDR3nt: TGTGCCAGCAGTTTAGGTCGGCAACAAGAGACCCAGTACTTC
d_gene: .; abundance: few; j_gene: TRBJ2-3; v_gene: TRBV6-5; CDR3aa: CASSYSPQRRDTQYF; CDR3nt: TGTGCCAGCAGTTACTCTCCCCAGCGTCGAGATACGCAGTATTTT
d_gene: .; abundance: many; j_gene: TRBJ2-3; v_gene: TRBV7-6; CDR3aa: CASSYHTDTQYF; CDR3nt: TGTGCCAGCAGCTATCACACAGATACGCAGTATTTT
d_gene: .; abundance: many; j_gene: TRBJ2-1; v_gene: TRBV29-1; CDR3aa: CSVVRGTNEQFF; CDR3nt: TGCAGCGTTGTGCGGGGTACCAATGAGCAGTTCTTC
d_gene: .; abundance: .; j_gene: TRBJ1-3; v_gene: TRBV6-1; CDR3aa: CASSRGVGFSGNTIYF; CDR3nt: TGTGCCAGCAGCCGTGGGGTAGGGTTCTCTGGAAACACCATATATTTT
d_gene: .; abundance: few; j_gene: TRBJ1-1; v_gene: TRBV29-1; CDR3aa: CSVDQGGNTEAFF; CDR3nt: TGCAGCGTTGACCAGGGCGGGAACACTGAAGCTTTCTTT
d_gene: TRBD1; abundance: many; j_gene: TRBJ1-1; v_gene: TRBV11-2; CDR3aa: CASSLGQGGTEAFF; CDR3nt: TGTGCCAGCAGCTTAGGACAGGGGGGCACTGAAGCTTTCTTT
d_gene: TRBD1; abundance: few; j_gene: TRBJ1-1; v_gene: TRBV7-9; CDR3aa: CASSLRQGPQPEAFF; CDR3nt: TGTGCCAGCAGCCTTCGACAGGGCCCTCAACCTGAAGCTTTCTTT
d_gene: TRBD1; abundance: few; j_gene: TRBJ2-7; v_gene: TRBV20-1; CDR3aa: CSAWDRGDEQYF; CDR3nt: TGCAGTGCTTGGGACAGGGGAGACGAGCAGTACTTC
d_gene: TRBD1; abundance: few; j_gene: TRBJ2-7; v_gene: TRBV7-2; CDR3aa: CASSFPDRGYEQYF; CDR3nt: TGTGCCAGCAGCTTTCCGGACAGGGGCTACGAGCAGTACTTC
d_gene: TRBD1; abundance: .; j_gene: TRBJ2-3; v_gene: TRBV12-3/TRBV12-4; CDR3aa: CASSSGTASIDTQYF; CDR3nt: TGTGCCAGCAGTTCCGGGACAGCTAGCATAGATACGCAGTATTTT